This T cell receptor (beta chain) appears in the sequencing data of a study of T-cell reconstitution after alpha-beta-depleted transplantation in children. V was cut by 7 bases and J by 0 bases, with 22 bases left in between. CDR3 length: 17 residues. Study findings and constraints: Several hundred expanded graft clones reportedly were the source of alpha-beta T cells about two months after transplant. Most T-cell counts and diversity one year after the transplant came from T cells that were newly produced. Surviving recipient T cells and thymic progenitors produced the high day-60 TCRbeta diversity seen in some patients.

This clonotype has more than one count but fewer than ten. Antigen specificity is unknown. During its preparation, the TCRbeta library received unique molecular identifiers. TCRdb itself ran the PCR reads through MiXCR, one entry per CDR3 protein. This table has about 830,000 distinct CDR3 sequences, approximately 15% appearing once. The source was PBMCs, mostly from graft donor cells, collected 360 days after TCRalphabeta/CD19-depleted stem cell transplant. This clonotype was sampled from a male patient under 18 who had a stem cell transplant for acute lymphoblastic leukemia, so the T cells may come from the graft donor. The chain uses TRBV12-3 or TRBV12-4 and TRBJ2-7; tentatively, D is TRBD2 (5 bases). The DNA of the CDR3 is TGTGCCAGCACCCTTCGGCGGGTCACTCCTCCCTCCTACGAGCAGTACTTC. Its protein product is CASTLRRVTPPSYEQYF.